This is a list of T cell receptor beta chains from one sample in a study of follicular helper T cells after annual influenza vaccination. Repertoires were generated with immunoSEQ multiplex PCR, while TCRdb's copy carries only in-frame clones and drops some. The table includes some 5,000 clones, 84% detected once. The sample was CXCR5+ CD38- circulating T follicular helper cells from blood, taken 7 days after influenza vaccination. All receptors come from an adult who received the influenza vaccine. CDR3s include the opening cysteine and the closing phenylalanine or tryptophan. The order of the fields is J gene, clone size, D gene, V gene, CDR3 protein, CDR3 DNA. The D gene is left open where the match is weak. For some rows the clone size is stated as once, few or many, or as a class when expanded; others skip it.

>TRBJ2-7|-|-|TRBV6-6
CASSEGGATYEQYF
TGTGCCAGTAGTGAGGGCGGGGCTACCTACGAGCAGTACTTC
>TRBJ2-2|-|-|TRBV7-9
CASSPLPGSNTGELFF
TGTGCCAGCAGCCCCCTGCCAGGGTCGAACACCGGGGAGCTGTTTTTT
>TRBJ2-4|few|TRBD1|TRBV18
CASSPRGTGGGDIQYF
TGTGCCAGCTCACCACGAGGGACAGGGGGCGGTGACATTCAGTACTTC
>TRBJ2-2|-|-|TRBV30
CALSGTQLAGELFF
TGTGCCTTGTCCGGGACACAACTGGCCGGGGAGCTGTTTTTT
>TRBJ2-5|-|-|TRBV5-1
CASSRTVQETQYF
TGCGCCAGCAGCCGGACAGTCCAAGAGACCCAGTACTTC
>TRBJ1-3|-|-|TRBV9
CASSVANSISGNTIYF
TGTGCCAGCAGCGTAGCTAACAGCATCTCTGGAAACACCATATATTTT
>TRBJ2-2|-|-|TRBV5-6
CASSWGVKTGELFF
TGTGCCAGCAGCTGGGGGGTAAAAACCGGGGAGCTGTTTTTT
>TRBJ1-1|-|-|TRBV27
CASSSRAWNTEAFF
TGTGCCAGCAGTTCTCGGGCCTGGAACACTGAAGCTTTCTTT
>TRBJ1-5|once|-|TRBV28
CASNRNNQPQHF
TGTGCCAGCAACAGGAACAATCAGCCCCAGCATTTT
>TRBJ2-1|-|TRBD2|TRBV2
CASSEFTSGGADNEQFF
TGTGCCAGCAGTGAATTCACTAGCGGGGGGGCAGACAATGAGCAGTTCTTC
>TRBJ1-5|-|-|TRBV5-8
CASGGSGNQPQHF
TGTGCCTCCGGGGGGAGTGGCAATCAGCCCCAGCATTTT
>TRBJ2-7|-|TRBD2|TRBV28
CASSLTSGEYEQYF
TGTGCCAGCAGTTTGACTAGCGGGGAGTACGAGCAGTACTTC
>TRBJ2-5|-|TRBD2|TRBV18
CASSPGLAGGEETQYF
TGTGCCAGCTCACCAGGACTAGCGGGAGGGGAAGAGACCCAGTACTTC
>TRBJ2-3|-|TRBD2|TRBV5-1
CASSPTSVSTDTQYF
TGCGCCAGCAGCCCTACTAGCGTTAGCACAGATACGCAGTATTTT
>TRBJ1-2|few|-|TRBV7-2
CASSLGSYPYGYTF
TGTGCCAGCAGCTTAGGATCGTACCCCTATGGCTACACCTTC
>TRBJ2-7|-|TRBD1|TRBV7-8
CASSPDRALSEQYF
TGTGCCAGCAGCCCGGACAGGGCATTGTCCGAGCAGTACTTC
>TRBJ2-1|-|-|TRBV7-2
CASSPSGLSPHGEQFF
TGTGCCAGCAGCCCCTCGGGCCTGAGTCCCCACGGTGAGCAGTTCTTC
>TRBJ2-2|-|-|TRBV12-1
CASNYLAGGPTTGELFF
TGTGCCAGCAACTACTTAGCGGGAGGGCCTACAACCGGGGAGCTGTTTTTT
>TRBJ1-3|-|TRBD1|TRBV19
CATRQGYSGNTIYF
TGTGCCACCCGACAGGGCTACTCTGGAAACACCATATATTTT
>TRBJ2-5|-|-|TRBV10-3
CAIKGAGETQYF
TGTGCCATCAAAGGGGCAGGGGAGACCCAGTACTTC
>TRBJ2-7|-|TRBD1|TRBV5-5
CASSSSGQASYEQYF
TGTGCCAGCAGCTCCTCGGGACAGGCATCCTACGAGCAGTACTTC
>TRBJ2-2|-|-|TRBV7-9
CASLGRMNTGELFF
TGTGCCAGCTTAGGACGGATGAACACCGGGGAGCTGTTTTTT
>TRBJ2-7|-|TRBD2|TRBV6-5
CASSYGSGRSYEQYF
TGTGCCAGCAGTTACGGGAGCGGGAGAAGCTACGAGCAGTACTTC
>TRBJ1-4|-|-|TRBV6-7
CASSYCERTGTQKTNEKLFF
TGTGCCAGCAGTTACTGCGAGAGGACCGGGACACAGAAAACTAATGAAAAACTGTTTTTT
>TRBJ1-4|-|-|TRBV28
CASRTGGANEKLFF
TGTGCCAGCAGGACGGGGGGGGCTAATGAAAAACTGTTTTTT
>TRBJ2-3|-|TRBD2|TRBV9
CASSAGPSGALTDTQYF
TGTGCCAGCAGCGCTGGACCTAGCGGGGCCCTCACAGATACGCAGTATTTT
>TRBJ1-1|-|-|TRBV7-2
CASSLAMRNTEAFF
TGTGCCAGCAGCTTAGCAATGAGGAACACTGAAGCTTTCTTT
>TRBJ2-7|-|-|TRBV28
CASSTRTARTYEQYF
TGTGCCAGCAGTACCCGGACAGCCAGAACCTACGAGCAGTACTTC
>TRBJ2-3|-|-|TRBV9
CASSPNWDTQYF
TGTGCCAGCAGCCCCAACTGGGATACGCAGTATTTT
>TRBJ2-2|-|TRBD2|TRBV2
CASSAGTSSYTGELFF
TGTGCCAGCAGCGCCGGGACTAGCAGCTACACCGGGGAGCTGTTTTTT
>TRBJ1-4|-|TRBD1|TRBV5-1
CASSLTGMDEKLFF
TGCGCCAGCAGCCTGACAGGGATGGATGAAAAACTGTTTTTT
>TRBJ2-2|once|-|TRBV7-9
CASSLQGTGELFF
TGTGCCAGCAGCTTACAGGGCACCGGGGAGCTGTTTTTT
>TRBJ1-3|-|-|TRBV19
CASSFPGSSSGNTIYF
TGTGCCAGTAGCTTCCCTGGATCGAGCTCTGGAAACACCATATATTTT
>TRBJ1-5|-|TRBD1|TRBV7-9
CASSSTSGTGNNQPQHF
TGTGCCAGCAGCTCAACATCCGGGACAGGGAACAATCAGCCCCAGCATTTT
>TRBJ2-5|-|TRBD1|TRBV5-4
CASSRTGEETQYF
TGTGCCAGCAGCCGGACAGGGGAAGAGACCCAGTACTTC
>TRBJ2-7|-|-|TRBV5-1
CASSVGTFYEQYF
TGCGCCAGCAGCGTCGGGACATTCTACGAGCAGTACTTC
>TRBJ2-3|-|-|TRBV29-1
CSGLAGSAGDTQYF
TGCAGCGGATTAGCCGGGTCAGCGGGCGATACGCAGTATTTT
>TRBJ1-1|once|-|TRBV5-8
CASSFGQLYSNTEAFF
TGTGCCAGCAGCTTCGGACAGCTCTATTCGAACACTGAAGCTTTCTTT
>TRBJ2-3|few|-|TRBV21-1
CASRLGTTVMQDTQYF
TGTGCCAGCAGGTTGGGGACTACAGTCATGCAAGATACGCAGTATTTT
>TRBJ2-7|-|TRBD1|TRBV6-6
CATDGAGTGRYEQYF
TGTGCCACCGACGGTGCCGGGACAGGGCGCTACGAGCAGTACTTC
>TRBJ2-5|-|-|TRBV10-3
CAISDKGVRGETQYF
TGTGCCATCAGTGATAAAGGGGTTAGAGGGGAGACCCAGTACTTC
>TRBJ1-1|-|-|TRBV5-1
CASSSAPDVDTEAFF
TGCGCCAGCAGCTCTGCTCCGGACGTGGACACTGAAGCTTTCTTT
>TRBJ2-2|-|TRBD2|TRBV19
CASSRGTSGSQYGELFF
TGTGCCAGTAGTAGGGGGACTAGCGGGAGTCAGTACGGGGAGCTGTTTTTT
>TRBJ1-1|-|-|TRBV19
CASTRLGRARGTEAFF
TGTGCCAGTACTCGATTGGGGCGCGCTAGAGGCACTGAAGCTTTCTTT
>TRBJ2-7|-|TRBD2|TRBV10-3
CAISMTSSSSYEQYF
TGTGCCATCAGCATGACTAGCAGTAGCTCCTACGAGCAGTACTTC
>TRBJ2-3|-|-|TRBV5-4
CASSLGGERTDTQYF
TGTGCCAGCAGCTTGGGCGGGGAGCGCACAGATACGCAGTATTTT
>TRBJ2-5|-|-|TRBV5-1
CASSLGRQETQYF
TGCGCCAGCAGCTTGGGGAGACAAGAGACCCAGTACTTC
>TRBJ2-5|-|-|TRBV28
CASSMESPRLYF
TGTGCCAGCAGCATGGAGTCGCCACGGCTGTACTTC
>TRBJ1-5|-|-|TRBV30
CAWSHGPRGNQPQHF
TGTGCCTGGAGTCATGGGCCAAGGGGCAATCAGCCCCAGCATTTT
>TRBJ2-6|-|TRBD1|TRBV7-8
CASSLGQGRIAGANVLTF
TGTGCCAGCAGCTTGGGACAGGGACGTATAGCCGGGGCCAACGTCCTGACTTTC
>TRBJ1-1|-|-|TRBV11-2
CASSPGGKAFF
TGTGCCAGCAGCCCGGGGGGAAAAGCTTTCTTT
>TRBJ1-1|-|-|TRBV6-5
CASSLAVRNTEAFF
TGTGCCAGCAGTTTGGCAGTTAGGAACACTGAAGCTTTCTTT
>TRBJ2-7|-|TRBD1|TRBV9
CASSVGDRSLSEQYF
TGTGCCAGCAGCGTGGGGGACAGGAGTCTTTCCGAGCAGTACTTC
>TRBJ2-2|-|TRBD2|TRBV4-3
CASSQEMGPRLAGGPSGELFF
TGCGCCAGCAGCCAAGAAATGGGTCCGAGACTAGCGGGAGGGCCATCCGGGGAGCTGTTTTTT
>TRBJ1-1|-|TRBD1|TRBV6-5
CASSSGQGRTEAFF
TGTGCCAGCAGTTCAGGACAGGGCCGGACTGAAGCTTTCTTT